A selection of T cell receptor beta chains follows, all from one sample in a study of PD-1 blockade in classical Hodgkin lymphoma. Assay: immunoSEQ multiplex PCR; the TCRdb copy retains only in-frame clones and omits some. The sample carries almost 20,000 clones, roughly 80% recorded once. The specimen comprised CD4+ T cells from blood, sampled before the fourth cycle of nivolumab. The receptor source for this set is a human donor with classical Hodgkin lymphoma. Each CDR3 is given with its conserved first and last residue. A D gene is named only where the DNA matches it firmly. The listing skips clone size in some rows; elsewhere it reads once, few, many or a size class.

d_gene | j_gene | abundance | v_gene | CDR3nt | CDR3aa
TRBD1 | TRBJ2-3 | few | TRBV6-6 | TGTGCCAGCAGTCCGACAGGGGCAGGCACAGATACGCAGTATTTT | CASSPTGAGTDTQYF
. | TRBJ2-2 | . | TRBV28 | TGTGCCACCCAGGCAGGACACCGGAGCGAGCTGTTTTTT | CATQAGHRSELFF
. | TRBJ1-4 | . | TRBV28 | TGTGCCAGCGGAATACCAACAGGTGCAACTAATGAAAAACTGTTTTTT | CASGIPTGATNEKLFF
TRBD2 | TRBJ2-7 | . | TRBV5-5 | TGTGCCAGCAGCTTGGGAGCGCTAGCGGTTTCCTACGAGCAGTACTTC | CASSLGALAVSYEQYF
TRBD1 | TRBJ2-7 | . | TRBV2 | TGTGCCAGCAGTTTGACAGGGAGCTCCTACGAGCAGTACTTC | CASSLTGSSYEQYF
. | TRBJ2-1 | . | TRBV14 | TGTGCCAGCAGCCGGGGAGTCCAGGGGAGGGTTTACAATGAGCAGTTCTTC | CASSRGVQGRVYNEQFF
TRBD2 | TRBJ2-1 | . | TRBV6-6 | TGTGCCAGCAGTTACTCCAGCGGGAGGGCCAATGAGCAGTTCTTC | CASSYSSGRANEQFF
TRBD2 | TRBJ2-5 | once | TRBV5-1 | TGCGCCAGCAGCGGAGGGACTAGCGGGCAAAAACAAGAGACCCAGTACTTC | CASSGGTSGQKQETQYF
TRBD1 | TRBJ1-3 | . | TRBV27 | TGTGCCAGCAGAAGACAGGGTTTTGGAAACACCATATATTTT | CASRRQGFGNTIYF
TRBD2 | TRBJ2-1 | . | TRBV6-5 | TGTGCCAGCAGTTACTCGCGGGAGTATAGGAATGAGCAGTTCTTC | CASSYSREYRNEQFF
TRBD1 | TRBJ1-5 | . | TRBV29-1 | TGCAGCGTTGAAAACCCCTGGGACAGGGCTCAGCCCCAGCATTTT | CSVENPWDRAQPQHF
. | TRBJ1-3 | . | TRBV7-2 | TGTGCCAGCAGCTCCACGATCGGGGCCGGGGCGGGAAACACCATATATTTT | CASSSTIGAGAGNTIYF
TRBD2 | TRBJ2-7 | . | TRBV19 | TGTGCCAGTAGTATAATATCGGGAGGACCCCCCTACGAGCAGTACTTC | CASSIISGGPPYEQYF
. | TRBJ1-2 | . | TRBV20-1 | TGCAGTGCTTATGACACCTATGGCTACACCTTC | CSAYDTYGYTF
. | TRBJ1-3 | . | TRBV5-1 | TGCGCCAGCAGCGCCTCCGGGCCTAGAAACACCATATATTTT | CASSASGPRNTIYF
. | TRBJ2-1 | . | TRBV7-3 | TGTGCCAGCAGCTTAGGGCCGGGGAGTTACAATGAGCAGTTCTTC | CASSLGPGSYNEQFF
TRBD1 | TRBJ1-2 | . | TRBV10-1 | TGCGCCAGCAGTGAGGGACAGGGAGGTCTCACCTTC | CASSEGQGGLTF
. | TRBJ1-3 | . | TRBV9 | TGTGCCAGCAACAAGGGGGACCGAGACTCTGGAAACACCATATATTTT | CASNKGDRDSGNTIYF
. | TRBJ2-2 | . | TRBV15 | TGTGCCACCAGCAGAGATTACCCAGCGGACACCGGGGAGCTGTTTTTT | CATSRDYPADTGELFF
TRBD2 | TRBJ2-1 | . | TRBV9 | TGTGCCAGCAGTTTCGGACTAGCGGGAGTGAATGAGCAGTTCTTC | CASSFGLAGVNEQFF
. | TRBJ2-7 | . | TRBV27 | TGTGCCAGCAGTTTAAGGTCTTTTCCTCCCTACGAGCAGTACTTC | CASSLRSFPPYEQYF
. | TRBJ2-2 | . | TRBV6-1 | TGTGCCAGCAGTTGGACACCGAACACCGGGGAGCTGTTTTTT | CASSWTPNTGELFF
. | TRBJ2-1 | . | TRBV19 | TGTGCCAGTAGTACCCGCCCCGCAAACAATGAGCAGTTCTTC | CASSTRPANNEQFF
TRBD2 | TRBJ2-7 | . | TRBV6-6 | TGTGCCAGCAGCCCCGGGGGGGGCGAGGAGTCCTACGAGCAGTACTTC | CASSPGGGEESYEQYF
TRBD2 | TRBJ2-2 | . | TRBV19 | TGTGCCAGTAGTCCGGGGACTAGCGGAGCAAACACCGGGGAGCTGTTTTTT | CASSPGTSGANTGELFF
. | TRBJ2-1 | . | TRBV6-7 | TGTGCCAGCAGTTACAATGAGCAGTTCTTC | CASSYNEQFF
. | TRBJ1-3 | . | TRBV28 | TGTGCCAGCAGTTCGTCAGGTGAATCCTCTGGAAACACCATATATTTT | CASSSSGESSGNTIYF
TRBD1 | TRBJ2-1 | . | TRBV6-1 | TGTGCCAGCAGCAGGACAGGTGACTCCTACAATGAGCAGTTCTTC | CASSRTGDSYNEQFF
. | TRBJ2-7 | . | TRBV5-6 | TGTGCCAGCAGCTTGAACCGTGCCTACGAGCAGTACTTC | CASSLNRAYEQYF
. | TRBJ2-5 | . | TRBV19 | TGTGCCAGTAGTCAATCACGATCCGAGACCCAGTACTTC | CASSQSRSETQYF
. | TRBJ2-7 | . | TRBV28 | TGTGCCAGCATCAAGGTCGGGGGTTTCTCCTACGAGCAGTACTTC | CASIKVGGFSYEQYF
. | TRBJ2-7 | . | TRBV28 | TGTGCCAGCAGTTTGCGGGGAAGTGGGTACGAGCAGTACTTC | CASSLRGSGYEQYF
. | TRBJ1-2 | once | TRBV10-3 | TGTGCCATCACACACCCGTCTGGACTTGGCTACACCTTC | CAITHPSGLGYTF
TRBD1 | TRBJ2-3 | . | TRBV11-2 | TGTGCCAGCAGCTTAAGACAGGGGGCAATGAGCACAGATACGCAGTATTTT | CASSLRQGAMSTDTQYF
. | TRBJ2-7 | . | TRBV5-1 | TGCGCCAGCAGAAGAAACTACGAGCAGTACTTC | CASRRNYEQYF
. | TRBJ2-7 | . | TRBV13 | TGTGCCAGCAGCTTAGCCCTCCACGAGCAGTACTTC | CASSLALHEQYF
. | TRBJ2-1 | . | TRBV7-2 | TGTGCCAGCAGCCGATCGACCCAGGGGTACAATGAGCAGTTCTTC | CASSRSTQGYNEQFF
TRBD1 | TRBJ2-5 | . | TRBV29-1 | TGCAGCATCCGACAGGGTGGGGAGGAGACCCAGTACTTC | CSIRQGGEETQYF
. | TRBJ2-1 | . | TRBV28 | TGTGCCAGCAGTTTAGGCGGAGACAATGAGCAGTTCTTC | CASSLGGDNEQFF
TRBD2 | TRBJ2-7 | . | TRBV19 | TGTGCCAGTAGTAGGACTAGCGGGAGCACCTACGAGCAGTACTTC | CASSRTSGSTYEQYF
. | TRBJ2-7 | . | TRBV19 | TGTGCCAGTAGTAAGGGGGATACCTCCTACGAGCAGTACTTC | CASSKGDTSYEQYF
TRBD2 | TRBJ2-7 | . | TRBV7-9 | TGTGCCAGCAGCTTTCTAGCGGGCCTTGCCTACGAGCAGTACTTC | CASSFLAGLAYEQYF
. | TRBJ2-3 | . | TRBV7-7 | TGTGCTTTAGGCCAGCGGACTAGCACAGATACGCAGTATTTT | CALGQRTSTDTQYF
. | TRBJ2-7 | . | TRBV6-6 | TGTGCCAGCAGTTCTTACACTTCCTCCTACGAGCAGTACTTC | CASSSYTSSYEQYF
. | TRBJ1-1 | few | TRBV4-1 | TGCGCCAGCAGCTTTGGCTTCGAGACGTTGAACACTGAAGCTTTCTTT | CASSFGFETLNTEAFF
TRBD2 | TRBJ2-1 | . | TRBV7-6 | TGTGCCAGCAGCTTATTAGGGCTAGCGGGGTTCAATGAGCAGTTCTTC | CASSLLGLAGFNEQFF
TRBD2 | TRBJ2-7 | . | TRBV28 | TGTGCCAGCAGACCTAGCGGCTCCTACGAGCAGTACTTC | CASRPSGSYEQYF
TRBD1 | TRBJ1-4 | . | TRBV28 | TGTGCCAGCAGTCCGACCGGGACAGGGAATGAAAAACTGTTTTTT | CASSPTGTGNEKLFF
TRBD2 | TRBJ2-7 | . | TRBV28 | TGTGCCAGCAGGAGTCCGGGACTAGCGGGATTGAGCTCCTACGAGCAGTACTTC | CASRSPGLAGLSSYEQYF